One sample yielded the 21 T cell receptor beta chains listed below, sequenced in a study of CD8 T cells in ankylosing spondylitis. TCRdb called the 5' RACE reads again in MiXCR, with one record for every CDR3 protein. There are approximately 260,000 distinct CDR3 sequences in the sample; 8.6% occur only once, and approximately 6.2% lies in the top ten. The sample was blood, either unsorted or a sorted T cell fraction (not recorded which). These receptors all stem from a male donor with ankylosing spondylitis or in good health (not recorded which).

This clonotype was observed a few times. This chain connects TRBV3-1 to TRBJ2-1; 9 bases are a match to TRBD2. Germline CDR1 reads LGHDT; CDR2 reads YNNKEL (reference sequence). This CDR3 region has 14 residues. V was pared by 5 bases and J by 4 bases, with 3 bases of the junction left unmatched. The DNA of the CDR3 is TGTGCCAGCAGCGTGCGGGGGGGTTACAATGAGCAGTTCTTC. Its protein is CASSVRGGYNEQFF.

The chain is built from TRBV2 and TRBJ1-4, with D tentatively TRBD1 (5 bases). The CDR3 has 16 residues. From germline, CDR1 is SNHLY and CDR2 FYNNEI. Trimming cost V 6 bases and J 2 bases, with 16 bases left between them. The CDR3 loop is CASSRRRGTTNEKLFF. DNA for the CDR3: TGTGCCAGCAGCCGAAGGAGGGGTACGACTAATGAAAAACTGTTTTTT.

This clonotype was recorded at least ten times. This chain joins TRBV12-3 or TRBV12-4 and TRBJ2-5; 11 nucleotides agree with TRBD1. The V gene end was trimmed by 5 bases and the J gene end by 4 bases; junction bases not matched to a gene: 3. This CDR3 has 14 amino acids. As DNA, the CDR3 is TGTGCCAGCAGTCTAGGGACAGGGGGAGAGACCCAGTACTTC. It is translated as CASSLGTGGETQYF.

Regarding this clonotype: A much more abundant neighbour one base away suggests this may be a read error. This chain joins TRBV10-3 and TRBJ2-1; D is undetermined. This CDR3 is built from 11 residues. The germline V gene has CDR1 ENHRY and CDR2 SYGVKD. The V end was cut by 6 bases, the J end by 7 bases, with 7 bases between. DNA for the CDR3: TGTGCCATCAGCACGATGAATGAGCAGTTCTTC. This sequence encodes CAISTMNEQFF.

V usage is TRBV2 and J usage is TRBJ1-6; 7 bases map to TRBD1. CDR1 is SNHLY and CDR2 is FYNNEI in the germline V gene. This CDR3 has 13 residues. Losses at the gene ends were 7 bases for V and 9 bases for J; bases not matched to a gene: 6. This CDR3 is CASTGTEGSPLHF. The CDR3, as DNA: TGTGCCAGCACCGGGACAGAGGGTTCACCCCTCCACTTT.

This clonotype was counted at least ten times. The chain joins TRBV6-5 to TRBJ2-7, with TRBD1 matching over 7 bases. Germline CDR1 and CDR2: MNHEY and SVGAGI. This CDR3 is built from 15 residues. The V and J ends lost 0 bases and 0 bases, in that order; junction bases with no gene match: 2. DNA for the CDR3: TGTGCCAGCAGTTACTCTGGGGACAGCTCCTACGAGCAGTACTTC. Translated, it gives CASSYSGDSSYEQYF.

This clonotype has more than one count but fewer than ten. The V gene is TRBV5-5, the J gene TRBJ2-7; possibly TRBD1 or TRBD2 for D (5 bases each). CDR3 length: 14 residues. From germline, CDR1 is SGHKS and CDR2 YYEKEE (reference sequence). V was clipped by 4 bases and J by 2 bases, with 13 bases between them. The CDR3 sequence is CASSNRDGPYEQYF. CDR3 bases: TGTGCCAGCAGCAACCGGGACGGGCCCTACGAGCAGTACTTC.

The table lists this clonotype with many counts. The chain employs TRBV6-6 and TRBJ2-7; either TRBD1 or TRBD2 may fit D (7 bases each). The V end was cut by 8 bases, the J end by 5 bases, with 16 bases between. The CDR3 contains 13 residues. Germline V gives CDR1 MNHNY, CDR2 SVGAGI (reference sequence). CDR3 bases: TGTGCCAGCGGGAGGGGGCAGAGGAACGAGCAGTACTTC. This sequence encodes CASGRGQRNEQYF.

This clonotype appeared many times. The V and J genes are TRBV11-1 and TRBJ2-3; a possible D gene is TRBD2 (7 bases). Trimming left V 5 bases short and J 6 bases short, with 27 bases between. The CDR3 has 18 residues. CDR1 SGHAT and CDR2 FQDESV come from the germline V gene (reference sequence). The CDR3 region is CASSPPWGGQVTSDTQYF. CDR3 sequence (DNA): TGTGCCAGCAGCCCCCCCTGGGGGGGGCAGGTTACGTCTGATACGCAGTATTTT.

This clonotype occurred many times. The chain employs TRBV7-2 and TRBJ2-3; D uncertain. The CDR3 is 15 residues long. Looked up from germline, CDR1 is SGHTA and CDR2 is FQGNSA. Trimming shortened V by 6 bases and J by 0 bases, and 13 bases separated the two germline ends. This CDR3 is CASRPYVLSTDTQYF. The CDR3 bases are TGTGCCAGCAGACCTTACGTCCTTAGCACAGATACGCAGTATTTT. Together with reference TRBV7-2 and TRBJ2-3, the CDR3 gives the full variable domain: GAGVSQSPSNKVTEKGKDVELRCDPISGHTALYWYRQSLGQGLEFLIYFQGNSAPDKSGLPSDRFSAERTGGSVSTLTIQRTQQEDSAVYLCASRPYVLSTDTQYFGPGTRLTVL.

Worth noting for this clonotype: A read error may explain this, as a much larger clone is one base away. V and J are TRBV29-1 and TRBJ1-1, with TRBD1 as a possible D gene (6 bases). Looked up from germline, CDR1 is SQVTM and CDR2 is ANQGSEA. The CDR3 extends over 12 amino acids. V gave up 7 bases and J gave up 7 bases, with 16 bases separating them. The CDR3 loop reads CSGVIQGGEAFF. CDR3 nucleotide sequence: TGCAGCGGCGTCATACAGGGCGGTGAAGCTTTCTTT.

The genes are TRBV7-2 and TRBJ2-1; 7 bases line up with TRBD1. CDR1 is SGHTA and CDR2 is FQGNSA in the germline V gene. The CDR3 runs 16 residues. The V segment lost 0 bases and the J segment 1 base; nucleotides outside the gene matches: 3. The CDR3 DNA sequence: TGTGCCAGCAGCTTAGCCGGGACAGAGTCCTACAATGAGCAGTTCTTC. Its translation is CASSLAGTESYNEQFF. The full variable domain, with the rest looked up from reference TRBV7-2 and TRBJ2-1, is GAGVSQSPSNKVTEKGKDVELRCDPISGHTALYWYRQSLGQGLEFLIYFQGNSAPDKSGLPSDRFSAERTGGSVSTLTIQRTQQEDSAVYLCASSLAGTESYNEQFFGPGTRLTVL.

This clonotype was seen ten or more times. The chain uses TRBV7-9 and TRBJ1-2, with D hard to call. Per germline, CDR1 SEHNR and CDR2 FQNEAQ (reference sequence). Between the trimmed V and J ends, which lost 5 bases and 2 bases, there was a span of 9 bases. The CDR3 spans 13 residues. For the CDR3, the DNA is TGTGCCAGCAGCCCAACAATGAACTATGGCTACACCTTC. This codes for CASSPTMNYGYTF.

In its sample, this clonotype was seen many times. V is TRBV20-1 and J is TRBJ2-1, with TRBD1 matching 7 bases. The CDR3 covers 14 residues. V dropped 5 bases and J dropped 6; count of bases not matched to a gene: 10. Germline V gene lookup returns CDR1 DFQATT and CDR2 SNEGSKA (reference sequence). The CDR3 reads CSAGKPGTVNEQFF. The CDR3 nucleotides are TGCAGTGCTGGGAAACCCGGGACAGTCAATGAGCAGTTCTTC.

This clonotype was detected ten times or more. The V call is TRBV6-6, the J call TRBJ1-1; D is uncertain. Germline V gene lookup returns CDR1 MNHNY and CDR2 SVGAGI (reference sequence). V shed 7 bases and J shed 1 base, with 4 bases lying between them. This CDR3 is built from 11 residues. CDR3 bases: TGTGCCAGCACAGGGAACACTGAAGCTTTCTTT. It codes for CASTGNTEAFF.

This clonotype appeared a few times. The rearrangement uses TRBV21-1 and TRBJ2-3; the table gives TRBD2 as D, unverified against the DNA. TRBV21-1 is a documented pseudogene. The CDR3 loop spans 17 amino acids. The CDR3 DNA reads TGTGCCAGCAGCAGACCGGAAGGGACTAGCGGGAGATTGAGGCAGTATTTT. Its protein is CASSRPEGTSGRLRQYF.

The table lists this clonotype with many counts. This rearrangement joins TRBV29-1 to TRBJ2-1, with 15 positions matching TRBD2. Germline lookup yields CDR1 SQVTM and CDR2 ANQGSEA. V lost 5 bases to trimming and J lost 2 bases; unmatched junction nucleotides: 4. CDR3 length equals 16 residues. The chain's CDR3 is CSVPGTSGRTYNEQFF. In nucleotides, the CDR3 is TGCAGCGTTCCCGGGACTAGCGGGAGGACCTACAATGAGCAGTTCTTC.

This clonotype was seen many times. The chain links TRBV5-1 to TRBJ2-3; 7 bases map to TRBD1. CDR1 and CDR2 (germline): SGHRS, YFSETQ. V lost 2 bases, J lost 4 bases, and 7 bases stayed unmatched. This CDR3 contains 15 residues. The chain's CDR3 is CASSLQTGTADTQYF. CDR3 nucleotides: TGCGCCAGCAGCTTACAGACAGGGACCGCAGATACGCAGTATTTT.

This clonotype came up many times. The rearrangement joins TRBV6-2 or TRBV6-3 to TRBJ2-1; possibly TRBD2 for D (6 bases). The V gene's germline CDR1 is MNHEY and CDR2 SVGEGT. The CDR3 spans 13 residues. Trimming cost V 6 bases and J 5 bases, with 11 bases left between them. CDR3: CASSFRENNEQFF. The CDR3 coding sequence is TGTGCCAGCAGCTTCCGGGAGAACAATGAGCAGTTCTTC.

This chain uses TRBV4-1 with TRBJ2-1; D uncertain. V dropped 1 base and J dropped 0 bases, with 10 bases sitting between them. Germline assignment: CDR1 MGHRA and CDR2 YSYEKL. This CDR3 has 16 residues. CDR3 sequence: CASSQGTTSSYNEQFF. CDR3 in DNA: TGCGCCAGCAGCCAAGGGACCACGAGCTCCTACAATGAGCAGTTCTTC.

This clonotype was recorded at least ten times. The chain combines TRBV4-1 with TRBJ2-1; D uncertain. Looked up from germline, CDR1 is MGHRA and CDR2 is YSYEKL. The CDR3 covers 16 residues. Trimming cost V 2 bases and J 6 bases, with 17 bases left between them. CDR3 loop: CASSQYSPGLGNEQFF. Here the CDR3 DNA reads TGCGCCAGCAGCCAATACTCCCCGGGCCTCGGCAATGAGCAGTTCTTC.